The 24 T cell receptor beta chains below were found in one sample sequenced in a study of T-cell memory formation after mild COVID-19. In TCRdb, the 5' RACE reads were re-called with MiXCR into one record per CDR3 protein. The repertoire holds 300,000 to 350,000 distinct CDR3 sequences, with approximately 20% as singletons. The sequencing input was PBMCs or a T cell subset sorted from them (not recorded which). The source of these receptors is a man between 18 and 35 years old who had mild COVID-19 (a few samples of this study predate the infection). Cell type and time point are not known.

This clonotype came up a few times. The chain joins TRBV4-3 to TRBJ1-6, with TRBD1 as a possible D gene (6 bases). The V gene lost 4 bases and the J gene lost 12 bases, with 19 bases spanning the gap. CDR1 and CDR2 (germline): LGHNA, YSLEER. This CDR3 region has 15 residues. The CDR3 DNA follows: TGCGCCAGCAGCCGGGTACAGGGAGTCCCGATACCCCTCCACTTT. Protein: CASSRVQGVPIPLHF.

The chain employs TRBV7-9 and TRBJ1-4; TRBD1 is a possible D gene (5 bases). CDR1 and CDR2 (germline): SEHNR, FQNEAQ (reference sequence). The CDR3 is 16 residues long. Trimming removed 6 bases from V and 5 bases from J, with 19 bases in between. CDR3 sequence (DNA): TGTGCCAGCAGTCTCCGTTGGGGGTTAGGGAATGAAAAACTGTTTTTT. Encoded protein: CASSLRWGLGNEKLFF.

This chain joins TRBV7-2 and TRBJ1-5, with D maybe TRBD1 (6 bases). Trimming removed 4 bases at V and 4 bases at J, with 14 bases between. This CDR3 has 15 residues. The germline CDR1 and CDR2 sequences are SGHTA and FQGNSA. The CDR3 reads CASSSYMDSNQPQHF. CDR3 nucleotide sequence: TGTGCCAGCAGCTCCTACATGGACAGTAATCAGCCCCAGCATTTT.

V usage is TRBV5-1 and J usage is TRBJ1-1; D gene uncertain. Per the germline V gene, CDR1 is SGHRS and CDR2 is YFSETQ. The CDR3 runs to 15 residues. V lost 5 bases to trimming and J lost 0 bases, with 14 bases between them. CDR3 loop: CASSVGPVMNTEAFF. CDR3 coding DNA: TGCGCCAGCAGTGTAGGTCCAGTAATGAACACTGAAGCTTTCTTT.

This clonotype turned up a few times. The chain is built from TRBV9 and TRBJ2-1; tentative D call: TRBD2 (6 bases). From germline, CDR1 is SGDLS and CDR2 YYNGEE. V was cut by 2 bases and J by 8 bases, with 17 bases left in between. The CDR3 runs to 15 residues. DNA of the CDR3: TGTGCCAGCAGCGTGAGTACGACTAGTCTCGATGAGCAGTTCTTC. Translating it yields CASSVSTTSLDEQFF.

A few counts support this clonotype. This rearrangement joins TRBV4-1 to TRBJ2-7, with TRBD1 identical over 9 bases. The ends lost 1 base at V and 0 bases at J; junction bases unmatched: 1. The germline CDR1 and CDR2 sequences are MGHRA and YSYEKL. This CDR3 has 15 residues. CDR3 protein: CASSQGDRASYEQYF. The CDR3 DNA is TGCGCCAGCAGCCAAGGGGACAGGGCCTCCTACGAGCAGTACTTC.

This clonotype was found a few times. The genes are TRBV29-1 and TRBJ2-3, with 8 bases aligning to TRBD2. With V trimmed by 3 bases and J by 9 bases, 14 bases remained unmatched. CDR3 length: 15 amino acids. From germline, CDR1 is SQVTM and CDR2 ANQGSEA. CDR3 in amino acids: CSVDGFSAGGMTQYF. The CDR3 region has the DNA TGCAGCGTTGATGGTTTTTCGGCGGGGGGTATGACGCAGTATTTT.

V gene TRBV20-1 combines with J gene TRBJ1-1; 7 bases line up with TRBD1. Germline loops: CDR1 DFQATT, CDR2 SNEGSKA (reference sequence). J gave up 2 bases and V 5 bases, and 5 bases lay outside the gene matches. The CDR3 covers 13 residues. CDR3 nucleotides: TGCAGTGCTGCGACAGGGAGTAACACTGAAGCTTTCTTT. Amino acids: CSAATGSNTEAFF.

The rearrangement joins TRBV27 to TRBJ2-7, with 10 positions matching TRBD2. V shed 4 bases, J shed 3 bases, and the junction held 6 bases outside the gene matches. Germline lookup yields CDR1 MNHEY and CDR2 SMNVEV (reference sequence). CDR3 length: 15 residues. CDR3 sequence: CASSSIAGGFYEQYF. DNA of the CDR3: TGTGCCAGCAGTTCCATAGCGGGGGGTTTCTACGAGCAGTACTTC.

The chain is built from TRBV6-4 and TRBJ1-1; the match to TRBD1 covers 9 bases. The V gene's germline CDR1 is MRHNA and CDR2 SNTAGT. Trimming took 2 bases from V and 5 from J; bases not matched to a gene: 6. The CDR3 is made up of 15 amino acids. CDR3 residues: CASSDHTGGKTEAFF. For the CDR3, the DNA is TGTGCCAGCAGTGACCACACAGGGGGCAAGACTGAAGCTTTCTTT.

The CDR3 DNA reads TGTGCCAGCAGTTTATCGCGGCAGGGCGAAGCTTTCTTT. It translates to CASSLSRQGEAFF. The chain recombines TRBV27 with TRBJ1-1, with D possibly being TRBD1 (5 bases). In germline, CDR1 is MNHEY, CDR2 SMNVEV (reference sequence). The V end lost 0 bases, the J end lost 8 bases, and 10 bases lay between the germline ends. The CDR3 totals 13 residues.

This clonotype was observed a few times. The rearrangement links TRBV7-8 to TRBJ1-5, with D unresolved. The CDR3 totals 12 residues. CDR1 is SGHVS and CDR2 is FQNEAQ in the germline V gene. V lost 5 bases and J lost 7, with 9 bases in between. The CDR3 loop is CASSKSDQPQHF. The DNA for the CDR3 is TGTGCCAGCAGCAAAAGCGACCAGCCCCAGCATTTT.

The chain recombines TRBV7-2 with TRBJ1-2, with 7 bases that match TRBD1. This CDR3 contains 16 residues. Germline CDR1 is SGHTA and CDR2 is FQGNSA. With V trimmed by 1 base and J by 6 bases, 11 bases remained unmatched. The CDR3: CASSLDSGTAFDGYTF. CDR3 DNA sequence: TGTGCCAGCAGCTTAGATAGCGGGACAGCCTTCGATGGCTACACCTTC.

The chain employs TRBV9 and TRBJ2-5; D not resolved. This CDR3 is built from 11 residues. Germline CDR1 reads SGDLS; CDR2 reads YYNGEE. V dropped 3 bases and J dropped 14 bases, with 14 bases sitting between them. CDR3 in amino acids: CASSADGLVYF. CDR3 coding DNA: TGTGCCAGCAGCGCGGACGGATTGGTTTACTTC. Based on the CDR3 plus reference TRBV9 and TRBJ2-5, the full variable domain is DSGVTQTPKHLITATGQRVTLRCSPRSGDLSVYWYQQSLDQGLQFLIQYYNGEERAKGNILERFSAQQFPDLHSELNLSSLELGDSALYFCASSADGLVYFGPGTRLLVL.

CDR3 amino acids: CASNPGQGAFTDTQYF. The CDR3, as DNA: TGTGCCAGCAACCCGGGACAGGGGGCTTTCACAGATACGCAGTATTTT. The chain links TRBV12-3 or TRBV12-4 to TRBJ2-3; 12 bases line up with TRBD1. With 7 bases clipped from V and 2 bases from J, the junction kept 7 bases outside the gene matches. This CDR3 is 16 amino acids long.

The chain joins TRBV20-1 to TRBJ1-1; D is ambiguous. This CDR3 spans 15 amino acids. V lost 5 bases, J lost 3 bases, and 19 bases lay in between. The germline V gene encodes CDR1 DFQATT and CDR2 SNEGSKA (reference sequence). The CDR3 DNA is TGCAGTGCTTTAGACGCGGCACTCTGGGACACTGAAGCTTTCTTT. This encodes CSALDAALWDTEAFF.

This clonotype was seen a handful of times. This rearrangement joins TRBV6-5 to TRBJ1-2; 7 bases are shared with TRBD1. Losses at the gene ends were 2 bases for V and 2 bases for J; bases not matched to a gene: 2. This CDR3 comprises 14 residues. Germline V lookup: CDR1 MNHEY, CDR2 SVGAGI. The CDR3 DNA reads TGTGCCAGCAGTTACAGGGGGCGGAACTATGGCTACACCTTC. This codes for CASSYRGRNYGYTF.

This clonotype has a handful of counts. The V gene is TRBV7-3, the J gene TRBJ2-3; 7 bases align to TRBD2. The CDR3 totals 15 residues. V gave up 0 bases and J gave up 5 bases; unmatched junction bases: 5. Germline assignment: CDR1 SGHTA and CDR2 FQGTGA. The CDR3 DNA is TGTGCCAGCAGCTTAACGGGGGGGTTCGGAGATACGCAGTATTTT. It translates to CASSLTGGFGDTQYF.

The sample holds a few counts of this clonotype. The chain employs TRBV12-5 and TRBJ1-2; D remains ambiguous. V dropped 2 bases and J dropped 4 bases, with 11 bases sitting between them. CDR3 size: 14 residues. CDR1 is LGHNT, CDR2 FRNRAP, per germline. CDR3 DNA: TGTGCTAGTGGTTTGTGGGCAGGCACCTATGGCTACACCTTC. This encodes CASGLWAGTYGYTF.

CDR3 amino acids: CARSRQRKADTQYF. The CDR3 DNA is TGTGCCAGAAGCCGACAGCGTAAGGCAGATACGCAGTATTTT. The chain is built from TRBV5-3 and TRBJ2-3; D is possibly TRBD1 (5 bases). TRBV5-3 is noted as an ORF with a role that remains uncertain. The CDR3 is 14 residues long. V gave up 4 bases and J gave up 4 bases, with 13 bases separating them.

This clonotype was detected a few times. The V and J genes are TRBV12-3 or TRBV12-4 and TRBJ2-7; perhaps TRBD1 as D (5 bases). This CDR3 has 15 residues. V lost 4 bases and J 0 bases, leaving 13 bases between the germline ends. CDR3 protein: CASSSQGRVSYEQYF. The CDR3 nucleotides read TGTGCCAGCAGTTCCCAGGGTAGGGTCTCCTACGAGCAGTACTTC.

This clonotype was detected many times. The V and J genes are TRBV5-1 and TRBJ2-7; 7 bases line up with TRBD1. This CDR3 region has 13 residues. From germline, CDR1 is SGHRS and CDR2 YFSETQ. V lost 3 bases to trimming and J lost 5 bases; unmatched junction nucleotides: 5. In DNA form, the CDR3 reads TGCGCCAGCAGCTATGACAGGGAAAACGAGCAGTACTTC. This translates into CASSYDRENEQYF.

The rearrangement links TRBV5-6 to TRBJ1-4, with D unclear. The germline V and J ends were trimmed by 1 base and 8 bases, with 15 bases remaining between them. This CDR3 is built from 15 residues. Germline CDR1 reads SGHDT; CDR2 reads YYEEEE. CDR3 DNA sequence: TGTGCCAGCAGCTTGAGTCCTGATGGCTGGGAAAAACTGTTTTTT. Amino acids: CASSLSPDGWEKLFF.

The genes are TRBV5-4 and TRBJ2-7, with a weak D call TRBD2 (6 bases). Deletions cut 4 bases from V and 0 bases from J, with 14 bases between. CDR1 is SGHNT and CDR2 is YYREEE in the germline V gene (reference sequence). The CDR3 contains 15 residues. The CDR3 coding sequence is TGTGCCAGCAGCACCCCGGGGAGGCTCTCCTACGAGCAGTACTTC. Amino acid sequence: CASSTPGRLSYEQYF.